The 20 T cell receptor beta chains reported below all come from one sample, sequenced in a study of cytotoxic CD8 clonotypes in ibrutinib-treated CLL. The table came from immunoSEQ multiplex PCR; TCRdb's copy has only in-frame clones and leaves some out. The sample has roughly 42,000 clones, 65% to 70% seen once. Sequencing used PBMCs, obtained at disease progression, from a patient treated with ibrutinib. These TCRs come from a human donor with chronic lymphocytic leukemia.

The chain has TRBV4-3 and TRBJ2-3; the D gene is possibly TRBD1 (5 bases). CDR3 length equals 13 residues. The V gene's germline CDR1 is LGHNA and CDR2 YSLEER. Trimming removed 0 bases at V and 8 bases at J, with 9 bases between. Here the CDR3 reads CASSQEGQGTQYF. The CDR3 DNA follows: TGCGCCAGCAGCCAAGAAGGCCAGGGTACGCAGTATTTT.

The CDR3 DNA follows: TGTGCCAGCAGTGAAGGACTAGCGGGAGGGCCTTGGGAGACCCAGTACTTC. Protein: CASSEGLAGGPWETQYF. The chain combines TRBV2 with TRBJ2-5, with 14 bases aligning to TRBD2. V trimming: 1 base; J trimming: 5 bases; junction bases outside the gene matches: 6. The germline CDR1 and CDR2 sequences are SNHLY and FYNNEI. This CDR3 is 17 amino acids long.

This clone came up once. The chain combines TRBV5-5 with TRBJ1-1, with D unresolved. The V and J ends lost 0 bases and 8 bases respectively, with 14 bases between them. CDR1 and CDR2 (germline): SGHKS, YYEKEE (reference sequence). The length of the CDR3 is 14 residues. This CDR3 is CASSLAGAIGEAFF. The CDR3 DNA follows: TGTGCCAGCAGCTTGGCCGGCGCCATTGGAGAAGCTTTCTTT.

V is TRBV2 and J is TRBJ2-3, with D unclear. CDR3 length: 19 amino acids. V was clipped by 5 bases and J by 4 bases, with 28 bases between them. CDR1 is SNHLY and CDR2 is FYNNEI in the germline V gene. The CDR3 sequence: CASSSSMLGPARVSDTQYF. In DNA, the CDR3 is TGTGCCAGCAGTTCCAGTATGCTTGGTCCGGCTAGAGTCTCAGATACGCAGTATTTT. Using reference TRBV2 and TRBJ2-3 for the parts outside the CDR3, the full variable domain is EPEVTQTPSHQVTQMGQEVILRCVPISNHLYFYWYRQILGQKVEFLVSFYNNEISEKSEIFDDQFSVERPDGSNFTLKIRSTKLEDSAMYFCASSSSMLGPARVSDTQYFGPGTRLTVL.

The chain carries TRBV19 and TRBJ1-1, with TRBD1 matching 7 bases. This CDR3 comprises 14 residues. In germline, CDR1 is LNHDA, CDR2 SQIVND (reference sequence). V shed 6 bases and J 4 bases; nucleotides not matched to a gene: 8. CDR3 amino acids: CASRPRGQVTEAFF. In DNA, the CDR3 is TGTGCCAGTAGACCACGCGGACAGGTCACTGAAGCTTTCTTT.

This chain uses TRBV28 with TRBJ2-7; 13 nucleotides agree with TRBD2. V was clipped by 5 bases and J by 7 bases; unmatched bases: 8. This CDR3 region has 15 residues. Germline lookup yields CDR1 MDHEN and CDR2 SYDVKM. CDR3 coding DNA: TGTGCCAGCAGTCCCGGACTAGCGGGAGCGGGTGAGCAGTACTTC. Translating it yields CASSPGLAGAGEQYF.

This chain links TRBV14 with TRBJ2-7; 8 bases align to TRBD2. The CDR3 extends over 16 amino acids. Per the germline V gene, CDR1 is SGHDN and CDR2 is FVKESK. Losses at the gene ends were 0 bases for V and 6 bases for J; bases not matched to a gene: 10. As DNA, the CDR3 is TGTGCCAGCAGCCAAGAGGACCGACCGGGGGGGTCCGAGCAGTACTTC. This gives the protein CASSQEDRPGGSEQYF. The variable domain in full, completed from reference TRBV14 and TRBJ2-7, reads EAGVTQFPSHSVIEKGQTVTLRCDPISGHDNLYWYRRVMGKEIKFLLHFVKESKQDESGMPNNRFLAERTGGTYSTLKVQPAELEDSGVYFCASSQEDRPGGSEQYFGPGTRLTVT.

This clone was observed a few times. The junction and the germline gene differ at one end; a read error may be behind it. The genes are TRBV7-7 and TRBJ2-6; 7 bases are a match to TRBD1. The CDR3 has 17 amino acids. Germline loops: CDR1 SSHAT, CDR2 FNYEAQ (reference sequence). CDR3 loop: CASSYRQGVSGANVLTF. The CDR3 region has the DNA TGTGCTAGCAGCTACCGACAGGGCGTCTCTGGGGCCAACGTCCTGACTTTC.

This clone is medium-sized in the sample. This chain uses TRBV6-1 with TRBJ1-2; 9 positions match TRBD1. Unmatched junction bases numbered 12, after V lost 6 bases and J lost 7 bases. Per germline, CDR1 MNHNS and CDR2 SASEGT. CDR3 size: 15 residues. As DNA, the CDR3 is TGTGCCAGCAGCGGTAACCGGGACAGGGTACGTGGCTACACCTTC. Translating gives CASSGNRDRVRGYTF.

This chain joins TRBV4-3 and TRBJ2-7, with TRBD2 as a possible D gene (5 bases). This CDR3 has 12 amino acids. The germline V gene encodes CDR1 LGHNA and CDR2 YSLEER. The V end lost 3 bases, the J end lost 7 bases, and 10 bases lay between the germline ends. CDR3 in DNA: TGCGCCAGCAGCCAGAGGACGGGGGAGCAGTACTTC. It is translated as CASSQRTGEQYF.

This clone has only a few counts. The rearrangement joins TRBV30 to TRBJ1-1, with a possible D match to TRBD1 (6 bases). The CDR3 consists of 13 residues. With 3 bases removed from V and 3 bases from J, the gap between germline ends came to 11 bases. Per germline, CDR1 GTSNPN and CDR2 SVGIG (reference sequence). CDR3 sequence reads: CAWSFEGDTEAFF. The CDR3 DNA reads TGTGCCTGGAGCTTTGAGGGGGACACTGAAGCTTTCTTT.

The J gene is TRBJ1-2, the V gene TRBV18; D gene unclear. The CDR3 extends over 14 amino acids. V was clipped by 6 bases and J by 0 bases, with 11 bases between them. Germline CDR1 KGHSH, CDR2 LQKENI. In DNA form, the CDR3 reads TGTGCCAGCTCGCTCGAATTGGCTAACTATGGCTACACCTTC. Protein sequence: CASSLELANYGYTF. The full variable domain, with the rest looked up from reference TRBV18 and TRBJ1-2, is NAGVMQNPRHLVRRRGQEARLRCSPMKGHSHVYWYRQLPEEGLKFMVYLQKENIIDESGMPKERFSAEFPKEGPSILRIQQVVRGDSAAYFCASSLELANYGYTFGSGTRLTVV.

The chain has TRBV10-1 and TRBJ2-7; 10 nucleotides line up with TRBD1. CDR3 size: 15 residues. Germline trimming cut 2 bases from V and 5 bases from J; bases unmatched to any gene: 6. From germline, CDR1 is WNHNN and CDR2 SYGVQD (reference sequence). CDR3 sequence: CASSERGDRGDEQYF. CDR3 DNA sequence: TGCGCCAGCAGTGAGCGCGGGGACAGGGGCGACGAGCAGTACTTC.

The chain recombines TRBV11-3 with TRBJ1-1, with unresolved D. V lost 5 bases, J lost 0 bases, and 16 bases lay in between. The CDR3 has 16 amino acids. Germline CDR1 reads SGHNT; CDR2 reads YENEEA. Here the CDR3 reads CASSRRQLGLNTEAFF. For the CDR3, the DNA is TGTGCCAGCAGCAGACGGCAGCTGGGGTTGAACACTGAAGCTTTCTTT.

The CDR3 bases are TGTGCCAGTAGTGCCCAAACAGGGACTGGAAACACCATATATTTT. It specifies CASSAQTGTGNTIYF. The chain couples TRBV19 to TRBJ1-3, with a possible D match to TRBD1 (6 bases). The germline V and J ends were trimmed by 5 bases and 2 bases, with 13 bases remaining between them. The CDR3 is 15 amino acids. The V gene's germline CDR1 is LNHDA and CDR2 SQIVND (reference sequence). Together with reference TRBV19 and TRBJ1-3, the CDR3 gives the full variable domain: DGGITQSPKYLFRKEGQNVTLSCEQNLNHDAMYWYRQDPGQGLRLIYYSQIVNDFQKGDIAEGYSVSREKKESFPLTVTSAQKNPTAFYLCASSAQTGTGNTIYFGEGSWLTVV.

V and J are TRBV4-3 and TRBJ2-7; D is ambiguous. Germline V gives CDR1 LGHNA, CDR2 YSLEER. V was shortened by 3 bases and J by 7 bases, with 19 bases between the two germline ends. The CDR3 is 15 amino acids. The chain's CDR3 is CASSQTILLGGEQYF. CDR3 coding DNA: TGCGCCAGCAGCCAGACGATATTACTGGGTGGGGAGCAGTACTTC.

This clone ranks as medium-sized. The gene calls are TRBV6-5 and TRBJ1-2, with D perhaps matching TRBD1 (6 bases). Germline V gives CDR1 MNHEY, CDR2 SVGAGI. The CDR3 has 13 amino acids. V shed 6 bases and J shed 9 bases, with 17 bases lying between them. CDR3 sequence: CASSIGQLSRYTF. The CDR3 nucleotides read TGTGCCAGCAGCATAGGACAGCTGTCTCGCTACACCTTC.

This rearrangement joins TRBV30 to TRBJ1-3; the D gene is possibly TRBD1 (6 bases). Germline V CDR1 and CDR2: GTSNPN, SVGIG (reference sequence). With 3 bases removed from V and 3 bases from J, the gap between germline ends came to 9 bases. CDR3 length: 13 amino acids. DNA of the CDR3: TGTGCCTGGAGCCGGGACAATGGAAACACCATATATTTT. This sequence encodes CAWSRDNGNTIYF.

This clone was seen only once. This chain links TRBV11-2 with TRBJ2-1, with TRBD2 identical over 7 bases. CDR1 and CDR2 from the germline V gene are SGHAT and FQNNGV. Unmatched junction bases numbered 7, after V lost 1 base and J lost 4 bases. This CDR3 has 16 amino acids. The CDR3 is CASSLGGLAAYNEQFF. CDR3 DNA: TGTGCCAGCAGCTTAGGAGGGCTAGCGGCTTACAATGAGCAGTTCTTC.

The rearrangement uses TRBV6-4 and TRBJ2-1; D remains unclear. CDR3 length: 13 amino acids. Looked up from germline, CDR1 is MRHNA and CDR2 is SNTAGT. V was cut by 3 bases and J by 5 bases, with 8 bases left in between. The DNA for the CDR3 is TGTGCCAGCAGTGAAGGCCAGAACAATGAGCAGTTCTTC. The encoded protein is CASSEGQNNEQFF.